A selection of T cell receptor beta chains follows, all from one sample in a study of graft-versus-host responses after intestinal transplantation. Produced via immunoSEQ multiplex PCR; TCRdb's table is partial and in-frame only. The repertoire holds 5,000 to 6,500 clones, with around 33% as singletons. The sample here was alloreactive CD8+ T cells from a mixed lymphocyte reaction culture, taken before intestinal transplant. The origin of the receptors is a human patient who received an intestinal transplant. The CDR3 runs from the conserved cysteine through the conserved F or W. The D gene is left open where the match is weak.

J gene	D gene	V gene	CDR3 protein
TRBJ2-5	TRBD1	TRBV9	CASSVGTVSQETQYF
TRBJ1-6	NA	TRBV7-9	CASRWTENSPLHF
TRBJ2-7	NA	TRBV11-2	CASSLDNSLNDEQYF
TRBJ1-5	NA	TRBV27	CASSLRGGQPQHF
TRBJ1-6	NA	TRBV7-9	CASSSFELLHF
TRBJ2-3	TRBD2	TRBV19	CASRQTSGVADTQYF
TRBJ1-5	TRBD1	TRBV6-5	CASSYDHRGSNQPQHF
TRBJ2-1	TRBD1	TRBV7-8	CASSFQGAVRLSEQFF
TRBJ2-1	TRBD2	TRBV10-3	CAIKLWGLPNYEQFF
TRBJ1-4	NA	TRBV28	CASSLWRSNEKLFF
TRBJ2-7	TRBD2	TRBV30	CASSEPGLAVYEQYF
TRBJ1-4	NA	TRBV7-9	CASSAPGRGMATNEKLFF
TRBJ2-7	TRBD1	TRBV10-3	CAISELGQGRYEQYF
TRBJ2-3	TRBD2	TRBV2	CASGILAGDSTDTQYF
TRBJ2-7	TRBD1	TRBV19	CASSAGTGAWEQYF
TRBJ2-5	NA	TRBV6-1	CASSDGQGQGETQYF
TRBJ1-1	NA	TRBV6-5	CASSSNRDTEAFF
TRBJ2-3	TRBD2	TRBV28	CASSLLSGRGTDTQYF
TRBJ1-2	NA	TRBV19	CASSIGSTNYGYTF
TRBJ2-7	NA	TRBV5-1	CASTYEGVREPSYEQYF
TRBJ2-2	NA	TRBV6-4	CASSDSRERHTGELFF
TRBJ2-1	NA	TRBV7-9	CASSLEPPYEQFF
TRBJ2-7	NA	TRBV2	CASNRDYREIYEQYF
TRBJ2-2	NA	TRBV11-2	CASSLWNPGNTGELFF
TRBJ1-2	TRBD1	TRBV28	CASSTTGNYGYTF
TRBJ2-5	TRBD2	TRBV2	CASSAGTSGGGLETQYF
TRBJ1-5	NA	TRBV10-3	CAISELGGVGNQPQHF
NA	TRBD1	TRBV7-9	CASSRVGQGHEQYF
TRBJ2-7	NA	TRBV10-3	CAIKAGASYEQYF
TRBJ2-3	NA	TRBV27	CASSLSPHSSDTQYF
TRBJ2-3	TRBD2	TRBV5-1	CASSSTSASTDTQYF
TRBJ2-3	NA	TRBV9	CASSSQSTDTQYF
TRBJ2-2	TRBD1	TRBV7-2	CASSDRQGAISAGELFF
TRBJ2-1	TRBD2	TRBV6-6	CASSYSRGGYNEQFF
TRBJ1-1	NA	TRBV19	CASSGQSMNTEAFF
TRBJ1-1	NA	TRBV2	CASGPWNTEAFF
TRBJ1-1	NA	TRBV30	CAWGIGSMNTEAFF